The 20 T cell receptor beta chains presented below share a single source sample, sequenced in a study of cytomegalovirus exposure and HLA in healthy donors. The PCR ran on 60 Vbeta and 13 Jbeta primers. Repertoires were generated with immunoSEQ multiplex PCR, while TCRdb's copy carries only in-frame clones and drops some. The table lists about 140,000 clones. Sequencing was performed on PBMCs. These receptors came from a man in his forties in good health and CMV-seronegative.

This sequence joins TRBV27 and TRBJ1-6; TRBD1 might be the D (5 bases). Germline CDR1 MNHEY, CDR2 SMNVEV (reference sequence). This CDR3 is built from 11 residues. V dropped 10 bases and J dropped 14 bases, with 15 bases sitting between them. In DNA, the CDR3 is TGTGCCACCGGCACTATAGGGGCCCTCCACTTT. It specifies CATGTIGALHF.

This sequence joins TRBV28 and TRBJ2-3, with D uncertain. The CDR3 is 15 amino acids. Germline V CDR1 and CDR2: MDHEN, SYDVKM. V was pared by 6 bases and J by 0 bases, with 13 bases between. CDR3 DNA sequence: TGTGCCAGCAGGACACAGTCTATCAGCACAGATACGCAGTATTTT. The encoded protein is CASRTQSISTDTQYF.

V usage is TRBV9 and J usage is TRBJ1-6; TRBD1 aligns across 8 bases. Germline CDR1 reads SGDLS; CDR2 reads YYNGEE. The CDR3 has 17 residues. V was pared by 4 bases and J by 0 bases, with 6 bases of the junction left unmatched. CDR3 nucleotide sequence: TGTGCCAGCAGCCCGGGACAGGTCAGCTCCTATAATTCACCCCTCCACTTT. It encodes CASSPGQVSSYNSPLHF. The full variable domain, with the rest looked up from reference TRBV9 and TRBJ1-6, is DSGVTQTPKHLITATGQRVTLRCSPRSGDLSVYWYQQSLDQGLQFLIQYYNGEERAKGNILERFSAQQFPDLHSELNLSSLELGDSALYFCASSPGQVSSYNSPLHFGNGTRLTVT.

This chain connects TRBV29-1 to TRBJ2-5, with 7 bases lining up with TRBD2. The length of the CDR3 is 12 residues. V lost 2 bases and J lost 5; bases outside the gene matches: 2. Germline loops: CDR1 SQVTM, CDR2 ANQGSEA. This CDR3 is CSVEMGGETQYF. The DNA for the CDR3 is TGCAGCGTTGAAATGGGAGGGGAGACCCAGTACTTC.

V gene TRBV19 combines with J gene TRBJ1-3; D gene unclear. The CDR3 contains 13 residues. Trimming left V 11 bases short and J 0 bases short, with 11 bases between. In germline, CDR1 is LNHDA, CDR2 SQIVND (reference sequence). CDR3: CAVTTPSGNTIYF. The CDR3 DNA reads as TGTGCCGTAACAACCCCCTCTGGAAACACCATATATTTT.

This sequence joins TRBV5-6 and TRBJ2-7, with D possibly TRBD2 on 6 matching bases. Germline V gene data show CDR1 as SGHDT and CDR2 as YYEEEE. This CDR3 comprises 12 residues. V was shortened by 6 bases and J by 3 bases, with 10 bases between the two germline ends. The CDR3 protein is CASIRRDYEQYF. For the CDR3, the DNA is TGTGCCAGCATCAGGAGGGACTACGAGCAGTACTTC.

This sequence joins TRBV5-4 and TRBJ2-2; 7 bases are shared with TRBD2. V shed 5 bases, J shed 0 bases, and the junction held 4 bases outside the gene matches. The CDR3 runs to 15 residues. The V gene's germline CDR1 is SGHNT and CDR2 YYREEE (reference sequence). Here the CDR3 DNA reads TGTGCCAGCAGTTCGGGGGGTACGAACACCGGGGAGCTGTTTTTT. Translated: CASSSGGTNTGELFF.

The rearrangement uses TRBV9 and TRBJ2-3; tentatively, D is TRBD1 (6 bases). Trimming cost V 4 bases and J 8 bases, with 26 bases left between them. Germline V CDR1 and CDR2: SGDLS, YYNGEE. The CDR3 has 17 amino acids. The chain's CDR3 is CASSSTGQTLKIATQYF. The CDR3 DNA sequence: TGTGCCAGCAGCTCAACCGGACAGACACTGAAAATTGCTACGCAGTATTTT.

V usage is TRBV28 and J usage is TRBJ1-2, with TRBD1 as a possible D gene (5 bases). The CDR3 has 11 residues. In germline, CDR1 is MDHEN, CDR2 SYDVKM. This CDR3 reads CAAQGDYGYTF. The CDR3 coding sequence is TGTGCGGCCCAAGGGGACTATGGCTACACCTTC.

The chain recombines TRBV5-1 with TRBJ2-1; D is possibly TRBD1 (6 bases). Germline V gene data show CDR1 as SGHRS and CDR2 as YFSETQ. Trimming took off 4 bases at V and 3 bases at J, with 17 bases between the two ends. This CDR3 comprises 16 residues. CDR3 amino acids: CASSTGQALHYNEQFF. The DNA of the CDR3 is TGCGCCAGCAGCACGGGACAAGCGCTCCACTACAATGAGCAGTTCTTC.

In DNA form, the CDR3 reads TGTGCCAGCAGCCTGGTGGGAGCGGGGTCCTCCTACGAGCAGTACTTC. Its translation: CASSLVGAGSSYEQYF. The V and J genes are TRBV9 and TRBJ2-7; TRBD2 agrees at 7 bases. V was clipped by 4 bases and J by 0 bases; unmatched bases: 10. Germline-derived CDR1 and CDR2 are SGDLS and YYNGEE. This CDR3 comprises 16 residues.

The V call is TRBV6-1, the J call TRBJ2-3; the match to TRBD2 covers 9 bases. Germline lookup yields CDR1 MNHNS and CDR2 SASEGT. The CDR3 is made up of 15 amino acids. With 4 bases clipped from V and 4 bases from J, the junction kept 6 bases outside the gene matches. CDR3 amino acids: CASSGLSGGADTQYF. DNA of the CDR3: TGTGCCAGCAGTGGCCTTAGCGGGGGTGCAGATACGCAGTATTTT.

The chain combines TRBV28 with TRBJ1-6; TRBD1 is a possible D gene (6 bases). CDR1 and CDR2 (germline): MDHEN, SYDVKM. The CDR3 totals 14 residues. The ends were cut back, 6 bases at V and 9 bases at J, with 15 bases in the middle. The CDR3 is CASSSGLGGSPLHF. DNA of the CDR3: TGTGCCAGCAGCTCCGGGCTAGGGGGTTCACCCCTCCACTTT. Filled out from reference TRBV28 and TRBJ1-6, the complete variable domain reads DVKVTQSSRYLVKRTGEKVFLECVQDMDHENMFWYRQDPGLGLRLIYFSYDVKMKEKGDIPEGYSVSREKKERFSLILESASTNQTSMYLCASSSGLGGSPLHFGNGTRLTVT.

The V call is TRBV18, the J call TRBJ1-2; D is unclear. The germline CDR1 and CDR2 sequences are KGHSH and LQKENI. This CDR3 has 13 amino acids. Trimming took 2 bases from V and 6 from J, leaving 10 bases between them. The CDR3 here is CASSPNLYDGYTF. For the CDR3, the DNA is TGTGCCAGCTCACCAAACCTATACGATGGCTACACCTTC.

Remarks on this clone: The sample has other DNA sequences that encode this CDR3 too. The chain employs TRBV11-2 and TRBJ1-2; TRBD1 matches 9 bases. The germline V gene encodes CDR1 SGHAT and CDR2 FQNNGV. The CDR3 covers 14 residues. After removal of 1 base from V and 5 bases from J, the junction contained 2 bases not matched to a gene. CDR3 region: CASSLVQGAYGYTF. For the CDR3, the DNA is TGTGCCAGCAGCTTAGTACAGGGGGCTTATGGCTACACCTTC.

J is TRBJ2-3 and V is TRBV11-1; perhaps TRBD1 as D (5 bases). Germline-derived CDR1 and CDR2 are SGHAT and FQDESV (reference sequence). The V end lost 4 bases, the J end lost 0 bases, and 8 bases lay between the germline ends. The CDR3 is 14 residues long. The CDR3 protein is CASSSGFSTDTQYF. CDR3 nucleotides: TGTGCCAGCAGCTCAGGGTTTAGCACAGATACGCAGTATTTT.

The rearrangement joins TRBV5-1 to TRBJ1-4, with a tentative D call TRBD1 (5 bases). In germline, CDR1 is SGHRS, CDR2 YFSETQ. The CDR3 runs to 13 residues. Trimming removed 0 bases at V and 8 bases at J, with 8 bases between. CDR3 nucleotide sequence: TGCGCCAGCAGCTTGGACGGGGGGGAAAAACTGTTTTTT. Its translation is CASSLDGGEKLFF.

The chain links TRBV25-1 to TRBJ1-2; weak D call: TRBD1 (6 bases). V lost 5 bases to trimming and J lost 8 bases, with 18 bases between them. Germline V gene sequence: CDR1 MGHDK, CDR2 SYGVNS. The CDR3 spans 14 residues. In nucleotides, the CDR3 is TGTGCCAGCAGTCCGTTTTACAGGGAAGGAGGCTACACCTTC. Encoded protein: CASSPFYREGGYTF.

The V gene is TRBV18, the J gene TRBJ1-4, with 11 bases identical to TRBD1. The CDR3 covers 15 residues. Germline values: CDR1 KGHSH, CDR2 LQKENI. J gave up 10 bases and V 6 bases, and 10 bases lay outside the gene matches. This chain's CDR3 is CASSRNGQGAGKLFF. The DNA of the CDR3 is TGTGCCAGCTCGCGGAACGGACAGGGGGCAGGAAAACTGTTTTTT.

This sequence joins TRBV19 and TRBJ2-7, with TRBD2 matching over 7 bases. Trimming took 7 bases from V and 2 from J; bases not matched to a gene: 5. Germline V CDR1 and CDR2: LNHDA, SQIVND (reference sequence). This CDR3 spans 13 amino acids. DNA for the CDR3: TGTGCCAGTAACCCGGCGGGAGCCTACGAGCAGTACTTC. Its protein is CASNPAGAYEQYF.